These T cell receptor beta chains were read from a single sample in a study of T cell responses to AZD1222 COVID-19 vaccine. Clones were read by immunoSEQ multiplex PCR, and TCRdb kept only the in-frame ones, dropping some. The top ten hold 3.2% of the sample, which has 100,000 to 120,000 clones, around 90% seen once. Material: peripheral blood, obtained on day 0 of AZD1222 vaccination. These TCRs come from an adult in good health. Both conserved end residues are part of each CDR3. A D gene is named only where the DNA matches it firmly. Some rows have no size entry. The others give once, few or many, or a class for an expanded clone.

v_gene	d_gene	j_gene	abundance	CDR3nt	CDR3aa
TRBV3-1/TRBV3-2	NA	TRBJ1-2	NA	TGTGCCAGCAGCCTAAACGGCTATGGCTACACCTTC	CASSLNGYGYTF
TRBV5-5	TRBD2	TRBJ2-1	NA	TGTGCCAGCAGCTTGGGACTAGCGTCTTCGGAGCAGTTCTTC	CASSLGLASSEQFF
TRBV28	NA	TRBJ1-6	NA	TGTGCCAGCTTCCGGGCACCCTCGGGTTCACCCCTCCACTTT	CASFRAPSGSPLHF
TRBV3-1/TRBV3-2	TRBD2	TRBJ2-1	NA	TGTGCCAGCAGCCTAGGGCTAAGGACTAGCGGTGCCAATGAGCAGTTCTTC	CASSLGLRTSGANEQFF
TRBV10-3	NA	TRBJ1-4	NA	TGTGCCATCAGTGGTGACGGCCACAATGAAAAACTGTTTTTT	CAISGDGHNEKLFF
TRBV6-1	NA	TRBJ1-4	once	TGTGCCAGCAGTGATGGGCCGGCGAATGAAAAACTGTTTTTT	CASSDGPANEKLFF
TRBV3-1/TRBV3-2	NA	TRBJ1-3	NA	TGTGCCAGCAGCCAAGTCGTTGGAAACACCATATATTTT	CASSQVVGNTIYF
TRBV7-9	NA	TRBJ2-2	few	TGTGCCAGCAGCCGAGAGGGGGCTAGCGGCGGGGAGCTGTTTTTT	CASSREGASGGELFF
TRBV6-2/TRBV6-3	NA	TRBJ2-2	NA	TGTGCCAGCAGCTTAACTCCAGGGGAACACACCGGGGAGCTGTTTTTT	CASSLTPGEHTGELFF
TRBV2	NA	TRBJ1-4	NA	TGTGCCAGCAAAGAACGGGAGCCCGGAGAAAAACTGTTTTTT	CASKEREPGEKLFF
TRBV5-1	NA	TRBJ2-1	NA	TGCGCCAGCAGCCTTCCTAGGTTATCCTACAATGAGCAGTTCTTC	CASSLPRLSYNEQFF
TRBV3-1/TRBV3-2	NA	TRBJ2-2	NA	TGTGCCAGCAGCCAAGGAGCGGTCCTCACCGGGGAGCTGTTTTTT	CASSQGAVLTGELFF
TRBV5-1	TRBD1	TRBJ2-5	NA	TGCGCCAGCAGCGGGGGACAGTTAGAGACCCAGTACTTC	CASSGGQLETQYF
TRBV6-6	TRBD2	TRBJ2-7	NA	TGTGCCAGCAGTTACTCGATATACACGGGGGGACACGAGCAGTACTTC	CASSYSIYTGGHEQYF
TRBV5-1	TRBD2	TRBJ2-3	NA	TGCGCCAGCAGCGTCGGGGGAGGGTCCGATACGCAGTATTTT	CASSVGGGSDTQYF
TRBV7-3	NA	TRBJ2-5	NA	TGTGCCAGCAGCCTGGGACCGGGTCGGGCCCAGTACTTC	CASSLGPGRAQYF
TRBV28	NA	TRBJ1-3	NA	TGTGCCAGCAGCATCAGACAGGCCGGCTCTGGAAACACCATATATTTT	CASSIRQAGSGNTIYF
TRBV5-1	TRBD1	TRBJ2-7	NA	TGCGCCAGCAGCTCGAGACCGGGACAGGGGAACGAGCAGTACTTC	CASSSRPGQGNEQYF
TRBV11-3	NA	TRBJ2-1	NA	TGTGCCAGCAGCTTAGGGCCCACTTTTGAGCAGTTCTTC	CASSLGPTFEQFF
TRBV7-9	TRBD1	TRBJ2-7	NA	TGTGCCAGCAGCTTAGAGCTCCTAGGACAGGGGCCTGCCTGGCAGTACTTC	CASSLELLGQGPAWQYF
TRBV2	NA	TRBJ1-1	NA	TGTGCCAGCAGTGGAGACAGCTATGAAGCTTTCTTT	CASSGDSYEAFF
TRBV6-4	TRBD1	TRBJ1-1	NA	TGTGCCAGCAGTGTCGACAGGGGACACACTGAAGCTTTCTTT	CASSVDRGHTEAFF
TRBV6-5	NA	TRBJ2-7	NA	TGTGCCAGCAGTTATCGGCCCCTGACCTACGAGCAGTACTTC	CASSYRPLTYEQYF
TRBV7-9	NA	TRBJ1-1	NA	TGTGCCAGCAGCTTAAGTCTAGGGGTGAACACTGAAGCTTTCTTT	CASSLSLGVNTEAFF
TRBV25-1	NA	TRBJ1-2	NA	TGTGCCAGCACCCATCCAAGAGGGCTTGGCTACACCTTC	CASTHPRGLGYTF
TRBV28	NA	TRBJ1-2	NA	TGTGCCAGCAGTAATCAGCTGGGCTACACCTTC	CASSNQLGYTF
TRBV18	NA	TRBJ1-1	NA	TGTGCCAGCTCACCAGAGTCCCTAGGGTTTACGAACACTGAAGCTTTCTTT	CASSPESLGFTNTEAFF
TRBV19	NA	TRBJ2-5	once	TGTGCCAGTAGTCTAAAGGGAAGAGGCCAAGAGACCCAGTACTTC	CASSLKGRGQETQYF
TRBV5-1	NA	TRBJ1-4	NA	TGCGCCAGCCGGGACGCCTCAACTAATGAAAAACTGTTTTTT	CASRDASTNEKLFF
TRBV4-2	NA	TRBJ1-2	NA	TGTGCCAGCAGCCAAGAGCTGAGTGGCAGGGAGGTCAACTATGGCTACACCTTC	CASSQELSGREVNYGYTF
TRBV29-1	NA	TRBJ1-1	NA	TGCAGTGTCGGGGGGAATACGATTAACACTGAAGCTTTCTTT	CSVGGNTINTEAFF
TRBV7-3	NA	TRBJ2-2	NA	TGTGCCAGCAGCTTCCTCCCTCTACCCAACACCGGGGAGCTGTTTTTT	CASSFLPLPNTGELFF
TRBV15	NA	TRBJ1-1	few	TGTGCCACCAGCAGAGAAAGGAACCTTCCCAGGACTGAAGCTTTCTTT	CATSRERNLPRTEAFF
TRBV18	NA	TRBJ1-1	NA	TGTGCCAGCTCAGAGGGACAGAACACTGAAGCTTTCTTT	CASSEGQNTEAFF
TRBV19	TRBD1	TRBJ2-4	NA	TGTGCCAGTAGTCTTGGGACAGGTGCTTTATCGGCCTTAGCCAAAAACATTCAGTACTTC	CASSLGTGALSALAKNIQYF
TRBV5-1	NA	TRBJ1-5	NA	TGCGCCAGCAGCCCCCCCGGGGGGAATCAGCCCCAGCATTTT	CASSPPGGNQPQHF
TRBV5-6	TRBD1	TRBJ1-2	NA	TGTGCCAGCAGCTTGGGACAGGGGTCGTATGGCTACACCTTC	CASSLGQGSYGYTF
TRBV28	NA	TRBJ1-2	NA	TGTGCCAGCAGTTTATCGGGGGGGCTGGGCTATGGCTACACCTTC	CASSLSGGLGYGYTF
TRBV27	NA	TRBJ1-1	once	TGTGCCAGCAGTTCCCCCACAGGGATGCCTAACACTGAAGCTTTCTTT	CASSSPTGMPNTEAFF
TRBV7-9	NA	TRBJ1-3	NA	TGTGCCAGCAGCCTACAAGGAAACACCATATATTTT	CASSLQGNTIYF
TRBV21-1	NA	TRBJ1-3	NA	TGTGCCAGCAGCAGATGGACAGGGGTCTTCCCCTCTGGAAACACCATATATTTT	CASSRWTGVFPSGNTIYF
TRBV5-1	NA	TRBJ1-6	few	TGCGCCAGCAGCTTCGGGACAACCTATTCGGTGTCACCCCTCCACTTT	CASSFGTTYSVSPLHF